The 9 T cell receptor beta chains below come from one sample, sequenced in a study of T cell responses to AZD1222 COVID-19 vaccine. Sequenced by immunoSEQ multiplex PCR; TCRdb stores in-frame clones only, minus some. The table lists about 140,000 clones, 80% to 90% of them singletons. This specimen consisted of peripheral blood, obtained on day 0 of AZD1222 vaccination. Source of these receptors: an adult in good health.

The V and J genes are TRBV29-1 and TRBJ2-6; the match to TRBD1 covers 10 bases. The V gene's germline CDR1 is SQVTM and CDR2 ANQGSEA. After removal of 4 bases from V and 0 bases from J, the junction contained 15 bases not matched to a gene. The CDR3 runs to 20 residues. The CDR3 DNA is TGCAGCGTTGGGGGAGGGAACCGGGACAGGGGAGTCTCTGGGGCCAACGTCCTGACTTTC. It encodes CSVGGGNRDRGVSGANVLTF.

This chain connects TRBV29-1 to TRBJ1-1; unclear D gene. Trimming pared 6 bases from V and 1 base from J, leaving 12 bases between. CDR3 size: 13 residues. Germline lookup yields CDR1 SQVTM and CDR2 ANQGSEA. The CDR3, as DNA: TGCAGCGTACAGTCCCCAAGGAACACTGAAGCTTTCTTT. It translates to CSVQSPRNTEAFF.

This clone appeared once. The V and J genes are TRBV28 and TRBJ1-2, with 9 bases lining up with TRBD1. Germline V CDR1 and CDR2: MDHEN, SYDVKM. Germline trimming cut 6 bases from V and 2 bases from J; bases unmatched to any gene: 7. CDR3 length equals 15 residues. The CDR3 DNA reads TGTGCCAGCAGGGGGAACAGGGGGCTCAACTATGGCTACACCTTC. Protein: CASRGNRGLNYGYTF.

The gene calls are TRBV29-1 and TRBJ2-6; D is unclear. Between the trimmed V and J ends, which lost 0 bases and 1 base, there was a span of 4 bases. Germline V gene sequence: CDR1 SQVTM, CDR2 ANQGSEA. The CDR3 is made up of 14 amino acids. The CDR3 sequence is CSVEEQSGANVLTF. The DNA for the CDR3 is TGCAGCGTTGAAGAACAATCTGGGGCCAACGTCCTGACTTTC.

The chain is built from TRBV11-2 and TRBJ2-3; D ambiguous. The CDR3 is made up of 14 amino acids. Germline V gene lookup returns CDR1 SGHAT and CDR2 FQNNGV. The ends were cut back, 1 base at V and 1 base at J, with 6 bases in the middle. CDR3 coding DNA: TGTGCCAGCAGCTTAGGTGGGGGCACAGATACGCAGTATTTT. It encodes CASSLGGGTDTQYF.

The chain links TRBV7-9 to TRBJ1-5; D is undetermined. The CDR3 spans 13 residues. Between the trimmed V and J ends, which lost 3 bases and 5 bases, there was a span of 8 bases. CDR1 and CDR2 from the germline V gene are SEHNR and FQNEAQ (reference sequence). CDR3: CASSFTEDQPQHF. The CDR3 DNA reads TGTGCCAGCAGCTTTACCGAGGATCAGCCCCAGCATTTT.

Within the sample, this clone is medium-sized (0.01 to 0.1%). V gene TRBV10-1 combines with J gene TRBJ2-7, with 7 bases lining up with TRBD1. Trimming took 5 bases from V and 0 from J; bases not matched to a gene: 7. The CDR3 sequence is 15 residues long. Germline assignment: CDR1 WNHNN and CDR2 SYGVQD (reference sequence). This CDR3 reads CASSRDRDPSYEQYF. The CDR3 bases are TGCGCCAGCAGTAGAGACAGGGATCCCTCCTACGAGCAGTACTTC.

V and J are TRBV5-6 and TRBJ2-2; D remains unclear. The CDR3 is 16 residues long. Germline loops: CDR1 SGHDT, CDR2 YYEEEE. Trimming removed 6 bases from V and 5 bases from J, with 20 bases in between. The CDR3 region has the DNA TGTGCCAGCAAGGTTTCTCTGGACGCTTTTACCGGGGAGCTGTTTTTT. Translating it yields CASKVSLDAFTGELFF.

The V call is TRBV4-3, the J call TRBJ2-1, with 11 bases aligning to TRBD2. The CDR3 loop spans 14 amino acids. The V and J ends lost 1 base and 7 bases, in that order; junction bases with no gene match: 0. CDR1 is LGHNA, CDR2 YSLEER, per germline. The CDR3 DNA follows: TGCGCCAGCAGCCAAGGACTAGCGGGGAATGAGCAGTTCTTC. As protein: CASSQGLAGNEQFF.